The sequence of this T cell receptor beta chain was determined in a study of Ad26.COV2.S vaccination and SARS-CoV-2 variants (dated by TCRdb to about 2021). General notes on the study: Vaccine-arm donors were drawn from COV1001, a multicentre, randomized, double-blind, placebo-controlled phase I-IIa trial of Ad26.COV2.S in healthy adults. Ad26.COV2.S was given intramuscularly at 5x10^10 or 1x10^11 viral particles, as a single shot or as two shots 56 days apart. TCRbeta repertoire sequencing served as the tool for gauging how specific and how broad the SARS-CoV-2-reactive T cell receptors were following Ad26.COV2.S vaccination. A total of approximately 30 samples were included in the TCR-sequenced set, comprising 19 Ad26.COV2.S vaccine recipients, 5 placebo recipients and 8 SARS-CoV-2 convalescent individuals. Participants in the trial were split at random into five groups of five each, receiving low-dose or high-dose Ad26.COV2.S once or twice, or else placebo on both occasions. Investigators remained blinded to trial group allocation during experiments and outcome assessment.

TCRbeta CDR3 regions were sequenced with the immunoSEQ Assay. After extraction, genomic DNA underwent amplification by bias-controlled multiplex PCR, followed by high-throughput sequencing. In the authors' own workflow: To quantify the absolute abundance of each unique TCRbeta CDR3 region, sequences were collapsed and filtered. Usable DNA was measured by amplifying reference genes present in all nucleated cells, and TCRbeta template counts were normalized to that usable DNA to estimate T cell fraction. Repertoire TCRs were annotated as SARS-CoV-2-specific by exact matching of V gene, CDR3 amino acid sequence and J gene to a known reactive TCR set. MIRA supplied the reference SARS-CoV-2 TCR set, which was filtered for enrichment in COVID-19-positive ImmuneCODE repertoires so that public or cross-reactive TCRs were removed. Based on the MIRA antigens, annotated TCRs were further analysed at the level of specific ORF or position within ORF. Depth was the summed frequency of annotated unique rearrangements, while breadth was defined as annotated unique rearrangements over total unique productive rearrangements. TCR breadth was compared between groups using two-sided Wilcoxon rank-sum tests. This immuneACCESS table, as held by TCRdb, lists in-frame sequences with V and J called but not all clones. Of the missing ones, under half trace to an unresolved V gene in checked studies; the others have no known cause. D and trimming were read from the DNA, whereas the V and J calls and clone size are those reported in that table. This sample is represented by roughly 500,000 clones; 87% of them were singletons. The top ten clones comprise roughly 12% of the sample.

The treatment or condition label, read with the paper, signifies: 19 received Ad26.COV2.S at low or high dose, single or two shots; five or six received placebo; per-sample allocation not given. For vaccine and placebo recipients, repertoires were sequenced using samples collected on day 63 after the first injection. Between 29 July and 7 August 2020, Cohort 1b enrolled about two dozen adults aged 18-55 years at one site in Boston, USA. Ad26.COV2.S was a replication-incompetent adenovirus type 26 vector that expressed a prefusion-stabilized SARS-CoV-2 spike protein derived from the original Wuhan strain. This clone was observed a few times. There is no known antigen for this receptor. No quality values exist for individual bases; no much larger clone is one base distant. General findings and caveats noted by the study authors: After vaccination, spike-specific CD8+ and CD4+ T cell responses were reported to show substantial breadth. Comparable non-spike TCR breadth was observed between vaccine and placebo recipients, consistent with only spike being contained in the vaccine. The authors noted that total T cell responses may have been underestimated by the TCR breadth and depth analyses. Comparing responses between vaccine doses or regimens was not something the study was powered to do. Higher spike-specific TCR breadth was observed in Ad26.COV2.S recipients than in placebo recipients (P = 0.0014).

Sequenced here: peripheral blood, sampled in a trial of Ad26.COV2.S vaccine versus placebo. This clonotype was obtained from a person aged 18-65 years who received the Ad26.COV2.S COVID-19 vaccine or a placebo.

Here is the DNA: TGTGCCAGCAGCGAGAAAGCGGGAGTGAGGGGAGATACGCAGTATTTT. This is translated as CASSEKAGVRGDTQYF. The chain employs TRBV9 and TRBJ2-3, with 8 central nucleotides matching TRBD2. V is pruned by 3 bases and J by 5 bases, leaving 11 bases of the junction without a gene match. In the germline V gene, CDR1 corresponds to SGDLS and CDR2 to YYNGEE. The CDR3, from cysteine to phenylalanine, totals 16 residues. Only the CDR3 region is kept as DNA, spanning 48 bases read in frame from base 1. This CDR3, with the reference TRBV9 and TRBJ2-3 proteins standing in past its ends, gives the full variable domain DSGVTQTPKHLITATGQRVTLRCSPRSGDLSVYWYQQSLDQGLQFLIQYYNGEERAKGNILERFSAQQFPDLHSELNLSSLELGDSALYFCASSEKAGVRGDTQYFGPGTRLTVL.